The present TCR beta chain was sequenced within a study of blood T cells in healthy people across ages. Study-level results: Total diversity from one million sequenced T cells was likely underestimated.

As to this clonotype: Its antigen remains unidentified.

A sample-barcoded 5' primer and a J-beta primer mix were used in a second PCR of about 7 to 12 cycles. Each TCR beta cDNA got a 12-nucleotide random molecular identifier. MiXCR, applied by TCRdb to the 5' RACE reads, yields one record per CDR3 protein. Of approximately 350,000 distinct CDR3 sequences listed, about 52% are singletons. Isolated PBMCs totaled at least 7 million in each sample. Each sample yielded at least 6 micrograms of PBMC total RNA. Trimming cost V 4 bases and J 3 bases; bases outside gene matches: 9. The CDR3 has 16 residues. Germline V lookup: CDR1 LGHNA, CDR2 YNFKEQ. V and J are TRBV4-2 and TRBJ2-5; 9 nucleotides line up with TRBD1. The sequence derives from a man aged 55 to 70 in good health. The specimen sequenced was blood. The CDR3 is CASSRKDRGAEETQYF. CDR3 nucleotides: TGTGCCAGCAGCCGGAAGGACAGGGGTGCGGAAGAGACCCAGTACTTC.